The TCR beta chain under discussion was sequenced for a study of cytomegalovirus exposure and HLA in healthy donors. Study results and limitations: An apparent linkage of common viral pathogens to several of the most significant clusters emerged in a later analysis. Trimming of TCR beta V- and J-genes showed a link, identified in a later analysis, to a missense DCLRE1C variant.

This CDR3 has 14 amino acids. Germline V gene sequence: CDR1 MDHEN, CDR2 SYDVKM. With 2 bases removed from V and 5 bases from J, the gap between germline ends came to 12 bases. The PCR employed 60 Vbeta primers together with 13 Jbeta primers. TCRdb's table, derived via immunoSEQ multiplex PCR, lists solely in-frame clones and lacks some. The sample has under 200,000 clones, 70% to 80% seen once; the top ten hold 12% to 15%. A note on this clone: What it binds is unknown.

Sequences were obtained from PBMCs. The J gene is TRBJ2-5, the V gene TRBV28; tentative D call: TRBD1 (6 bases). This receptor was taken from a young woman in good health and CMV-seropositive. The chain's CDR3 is CASSLINREETQYF. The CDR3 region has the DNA TGTGCCAGCAGTTTAATCAACAGGGAGGAGACCCAGTACTTC.